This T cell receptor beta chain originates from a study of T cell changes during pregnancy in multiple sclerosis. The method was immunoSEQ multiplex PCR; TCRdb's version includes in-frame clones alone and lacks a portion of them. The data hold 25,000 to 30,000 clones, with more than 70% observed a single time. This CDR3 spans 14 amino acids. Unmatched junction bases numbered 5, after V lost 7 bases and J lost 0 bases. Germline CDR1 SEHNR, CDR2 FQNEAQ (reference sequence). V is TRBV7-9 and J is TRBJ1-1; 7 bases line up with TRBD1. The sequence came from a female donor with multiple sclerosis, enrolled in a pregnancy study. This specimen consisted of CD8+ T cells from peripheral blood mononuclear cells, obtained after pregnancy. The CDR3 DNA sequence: TGTGCCAGCACTCCGACAGGGATGAACACTGAAGCTTTCTTT. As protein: CASTPTGMNTEAFF.